One sample yielded the 8 T cell receptor beta chains listed below, sequenced in a study of T cells in Graves' hyperthyroidism and ophthalmopathy. Authors of the study amplified TCR beta CDR3 regions from RNA transcripts. First-round RT-PCR with HTBI primers amplified the TCR CDR3 region. MiXCR, applied by TCRdb to the multiplex PCR reads, yields one record per CDR3 protein. The data contain 300,000 to 450,000 distinct CDR3 sequences, roughly 13% of them singletons. The sequenced material came from blood. The source is an older woman with Graves' hyperthyroidism.

In this sample, this clonotype turned up a few times. The chain is built from TRBV28 and TRBJ2-3; no definite D call. This CDR3 comprises 15 residues. Trimming removed 4 bases from V and 4 bases from J, with 15 bases in between. The germline gives CDR1 MDHEN, CDR2 SYDVKM. The DNA for the CDR3 is TGTGCCAGCAGTTCCCCTCCTCCGGCCCCAGATACGCAGTATTTT. Encoded protein: CASSSPPPAPDTQYF.

This clonotype was seen a handful of times. The chain carries TRBV7-9 and TRBJ2-1, with TRBD2 matching 10 bases. V was pared by 1 base and J by 2 bases, with 5 bases of the junction left unmatched. CDR1 and CDR2 from the germline V gene are SEHNR and FQNEAQ (reference sequence). This CDR3 region has 17 residues. The CDR3 region has the DNA TGTGCCAGCAGCTTAGTCTCTAGCGGGAGAACCTACAATGAGCAGTTCTTC. Its protein product is CASSLVSSGRTYNEQFF.

The chain links TRBV30 to TRBJ1-1; 8 bases agree with TRBD1. CDR1 is GTSNPN and CDR2 is SVGIG in the germline V gene (reference sequence). Losses at the gene ends were 3 bases for V and 5 bases for J; bases not matched to a gene: 5. This CDR3 is built from 13 residues. CDR3 amino acids: CAWSGQGSTEAFF. The CDR3 DNA follows: TGTGCCTGGAGCGGACAGGGATCAACTGAAGCTTTCTTT.

The CDR3 DNA is TGTGCCAGCAGCTTTCGTGGGGCCCCCTATGGCTACACCTTC. This translates into CASSFRGAPYGYTF. The chain recombines TRBV5-8 with TRBJ1-2; TRBD1 is a possible D gene (5 bases). V was shortened by 2 bases and J by 4 bases, with 12 bases between the two germline ends. Germline V gene sequence: CDR1 SGHTS, CDR2 YDEGEE. The CDR3 length is 14 residues. The full variable domain, completed using reference TRBV5-8 and TRBJ1-2, is EAGVTQSPTHLIKTRGQQATLRCSPISGHTSVYWYQQALGLGLQFLLWYDEGEERNRGNFPPRFSGRQFPNYSSELNVNALELEDSALYLCASSFRGAPYGYTFGSGTRLTVV.

In its sample, this clonotype was seen many times. J is TRBJ2-1 and V is TRBV20-1; TRBD2 matches at 13 bases. The CDR3 is made up of 19 amino acids. Germline loops: CDR1 DFQATT, CDR2 SNEGSKA (reference sequence). V lost 6 bases, J lost 4 bases, and 18 bases stayed unmatched. CDR3 in amino acids: CSATRPTSGRLADYNEQFF. The CDR3 DNA reads TGCAGTGCCACGAGGCCGACTAGCGGGAGGCTCGCGGATTACAATGAGCAGTTCTTC.

This clonotype was counted between two and nine times. A read error may explain this, as a much larger clone is one base away. The rearrangement links TRBV27 to TRBJ2-5, with 9 bases fitting TRBD2. Germline CDR1 MNHEY, CDR2 SMNVEV (reference sequence). The J segment lost 1 base and the V segment lost 5 bases, leaving 2 bases of the junction unmatched. This CDR3 contains 14 residues. CDR3 sequence (DNA): TGTGCCAGCAGTCCTAGCGGGACCCAAGAGACCCAGTACTTC. As protein: CASSPSGTQETQYF.

This clonotype was seen only a few times. This sequence joins TRBV7-9 and TRBJ2-1; no clear D. CDR3 size: 13 residues. V gave up 5 bases and J gave up 8 bases, with 13 bases separating them. Germline CDR1 SEHNR, CDR2 FQNEAQ (reference sequence). The CDR3 is CASSRHLSDEQFF. CDR3 nucleotide sequence: TGTGCCAGCAGCCGCCATCTGTCCGATGAGCAGTTCTTC. Full variable domain (missing parts from reference TRBV7-9 and TRBJ2-1): DTGVSQNPRHKITKRGQNVTFRCDPISEHNRLYWYRQTLGQGPEFLTYFQNEAQLEKSRLLSDRFSAERPKGSFSTLEIQRTEQGDSAMYLCASSRHLSDEQFFGPGTRLTVL.

This clonotype has a handful of counts. The V call is TRBV19, the J call TRBJ2-1; 11 positions agree with TRBD1. Germline lookup yields CDR1 LNHDA and CDR2 SQIVND (reference sequence). The CDR3 consists of 14 residues. Trimming cost V 3 bases and J 8 bases; bases outside gene matches: 3. CDR3 sequence: CASSIRDRGDEQFF. The CDR3, as DNA: TGTGCCAGTAGTATCCGGGACAGGGGGGATGAGCAGTTCTTC.